This T cell receptor beta chain came from a study of OX40 agonist ivuxolimab in advanced cancers. Study-level information: Having had anti-PD-1, anti-PD-L1 or anti-CTLA-4 therapy before was allowed, and roughly 40% had some.

General study points: Dose levels from 0.1 to 3.0 mg/kg saw CD4+ and CD8+ blood T cells expand clonally by week 6.

Note on this clone: Antigen: not known.

Clones were sequenced by immunoSEQ multiplex PCR, and TCRdb holds only the in-frame ones, with some missing. The table has fewer than 95,000 clones, around 89% seen once. V gave up 10 bases and J gave up 3 bases; unmatched junction bases: 12. Germline values: CDR1 MNHEY, CDR2 SMNVEV (reference sequence). The CDR3 extends over 14 amino acids. The rearrangement uses TRBV27 and TRBJ2-7; TRBD1 agrees at 7 bases. The source material was CD4+ or CD8+ T cells sorted from blood, sampled in a trial of the OX40 agonist ivuxolimab. This TCR was recovered from an adult with an advanced solid tumor such as melanoma, head and neck, liver or kidney cancer. CDR3 DNA sequence: TGTGCCACCCGATACGGGACAGATGGCTACGAGCAGTACTTC. Residues: CATRYGTDGYEQYF.